The rows below give T cell receptor beta chains drawn from one sample of a study of cytomegalovirus exposure and HLA in healthy donors. The method was immunoSEQ multiplex PCR; TCRdb's version includes in-frame clones alone and lacks a portion of them. Among around 180,000 clones listed, around 84% were seen once. Input material: PBMCs. These receptors were obtained from a man between 18 and 35 years old in good health and CMV-seropositive. Each CDR3 is given with its conserved first and last residue. D genes are given only for firm matches. For some rows the clone size is stated as once, few or many, or as a class when expanded; others skip it.

DNA | CDR3 | J | size | D | V
TGTGCCAGTAGTATAGCGGGAGGCGACTACGAGCAGTACTTC | CASSIAGGDYEQYF | TRBJ2-7 | . | TRBD2 | TRBV19
TGTGCCATCAGCGAGGGGGGGAGGGGTAATGAAAAACTGTTTTTT | CAISEGGRGNEKLFF | TRBJ1-4 | . | . | TRBV10-3
TGTGCCAGCAGCTACCGGGGGAGCCCCCCAGATACGCAGTATTTT | CASSYRGSPPDTQYF | TRBJ2-3 | . | . | TRBV11-1
TGCAGCGTTCTTAAAACCGGGACAGGGGAGGGCTACACCTTC | CSVLKTGTGEGYTF | TRBJ1-2 | . | TRBD1 | TRBV29-1
TGTGCCAGCGGAGAGTTGGGTTACAATGGCTACACCTTC | CASGELGYNGYTF | TRBJ1-2 | few | . | TRBV9
TGTGCCAGCAGCAAGTGGGGGGGAGGGAAGAGCTCCTACAATGAGCAGTTCTTC | CASSKWGGGKSSYNEQFF | TRBJ2-1 | once | TRBD2 | TRBV25-1
TGCAGCGGCCTACAGGTTACCCACTACAATGAGCAGTTCTTC | CSGLQVTHYNEQFF | TRBJ2-1 | . | . | TRBV29-1
TGCGCCAGCAGCCAAGACCAGCGGGGTGTCAGGAACGAGCAGTACTTC | CASSQDQRGVRNEQYF | TRBJ2-7 | . | TRBD2 | TRBV4-3
TGTGCCTGGAGTGTAAGTCAGTACGAGCAGTACTTC | CAWSVSQYEQYF | TRBJ2-7 | few | . | TRBV30
TGTGCCAGCAGTTTATCGGGCAGGGATAATGAAAAACTGTTTTTT | CASSLSGRDNEKLFF | TRBJ1-4 | once | . | TRBV27
TGTGCCAGTAGTACAGGTTATGGCTACACCTTC | CASSTGYGYTF | TRBJ1-2 | . | . | TRBV19
TGTGCCAGCAGTGCGACGGGACAGCTAGACAATGAGCAGTTCTTC | CASSATGQLDNEQFF | TRBJ2-1 | . | TRBD1 | TRBV9
TGTGCCAGCCGCCTTGGAGCCTCACTGTACAATGAGCAGTTCTTC | CASRLGASLYNEQFF | TRBJ2-1 | . | . | TRBV28
TGTGCCAGCAGTCCCACGAGGGTCCAAGAAGAGCAGTACTTC | CASSPTRVQEEQYF | TRBJ2-7 | . | . | TRBV28
TGTGCCAGCAGCCCCCTCGGCTGGGGACAGGAGAACACTGAAGCTTTCTTT | CASSPLGWGQENTEAFF | TRBJ1-1 | . | TRBD1 | TRBV4-2
TGTGCCATCAGTGTTGCAGGGGACGCTGAAGCTTTCTTT | CAISVAGDAEAFF | TRBJ1-1 | . | . | TRBV10-3
TGTGCCAGCAGCGGCGGGACAGGGGGCGCCCATACGCAGTATTTT | CASSGGTGGAHTQYF | TRBJ2-3 | . | TRBD1 | TRBV9
TGTGCCAGCAGTTCCTACAGGAGTCAGCCCCAGCATTTT | CASSSYRSQPQHF | TRBJ1-5 | few | . | TRBV6-6
TGTGCCATCACTTTCAAGGAGAACAATGAGCAGTTCTTC | CAITFKENNEQFF | TRBJ2-1 | . | . | TRBV10-3
TGTGCCAGCAGCGTAGATGTGTGGGGACAGGGGGGCTCCTACAATGAGCAGTTCTTC | CASSVDVWGQGGSYNEQFF | TRBJ2-1 | . | TRBD1 | TRBV9
TGTGCCAGTAGTTTCGTGGGGCCCTCCTACAATGAGCAGTTCTTC | CASSFVGPSYNEQFF | TRBJ2-1 | . | . | TRBV27
TGCGCCAGCAGCCAAGTAGCTTCCAACAATGAGCAGTTCTTC | CASSQVASNNEQFF | TRBJ2-1 | . | . | TRBV4-1